Included here is one T cell receptor beta chain sequence, with context. The data were taken from a study of blood T cell repertoires in COVID-19. Looking at the study overall: Sources were T cells, B-cell-depleted T cells, or PBMCs; the material itself was cDNA or gDNA.

Original processing notes: The assay estimated nucleated cells by amplifying reference gene primers. Data came from immunoSEQ multiplex PCR; TCRdb stores just in-frame clones and leaves some out. The V and J calls and clone size were taken over from that table, and D and trimming were inferred from the DNA. Of about 33,000 clones in the sample, almost 90% are singletons; the top ten hold 6.3%. The CDR3 totals 13 residues. The V and J ends lost 5 bases and 5 bases, in that order; junction bases with no gene match: 3. Germline V CDR1 and CDR2: KGHSH, LQKENI. V gene TRBV18 combines with J gene TRBJ1-1; 9 bases match TRBD1. The sequence came from a human donor in a cohort sampled during active COVID-19. The sequenced sample was peripheral blood. The DNA of the CDR3 is TGTGCCAGCTCATCCGACAGGGGGACTGAAGCTTTCTTT. Encoded protein: CASSSDRGTEAFF. Complete variable domain (other parts from reference TRBV18 and TRBJ1-1): NAGVMQNPRHLVRRRGQEARLRCSPMKGHSHVYWYRQLPEEGLKFMVYLQKENIIDESGMPKERFSAEFPKEGPSILRIQQVVRGDSAAYFCASSSDRGTEAFFGQGTRLTVV.